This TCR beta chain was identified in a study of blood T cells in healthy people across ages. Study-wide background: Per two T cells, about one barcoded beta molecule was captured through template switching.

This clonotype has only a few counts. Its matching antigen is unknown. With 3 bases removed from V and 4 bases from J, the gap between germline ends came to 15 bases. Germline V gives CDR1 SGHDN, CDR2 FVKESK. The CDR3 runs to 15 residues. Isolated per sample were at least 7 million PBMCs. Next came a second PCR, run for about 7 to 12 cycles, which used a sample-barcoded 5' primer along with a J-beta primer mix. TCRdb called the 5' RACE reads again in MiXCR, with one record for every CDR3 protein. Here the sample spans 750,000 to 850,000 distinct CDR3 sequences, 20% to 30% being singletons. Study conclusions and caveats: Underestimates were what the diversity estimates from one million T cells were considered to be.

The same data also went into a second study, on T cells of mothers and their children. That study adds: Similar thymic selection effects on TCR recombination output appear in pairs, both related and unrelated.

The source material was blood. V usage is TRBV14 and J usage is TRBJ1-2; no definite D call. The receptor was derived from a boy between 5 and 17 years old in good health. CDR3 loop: CASSHRSAVGYGYTF. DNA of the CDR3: TGTGCCAGCAGCCACCGGTCAGCAGTTGGCTATGGCTACACCTTC.